This entry is about one TCR beta chain. This sample is part of a study of blood T cell repertoires in COVID-19. Study overall: Samples representing acute and convalescent COVID-19 were sourced from the United States, Italy and Spain. PBMCs, B-cell-depleted T cells, or T cells were the source of the cDNA or gDNA that made up the material.

V was clipped by 6 bases and J by 1 base, with 12 bases between them. The CDR3 is 14 amino acids. The germline gives CDR1 LGHDT, CDR2 YNNKEL (reference sequence). The protocol was immunoSEQ multiplex PCR, while the TCRdb copy is restricted to in-frame clones and leaves out a portion. The table has about 240,000 clones, about 93% seen once; the top ten hold roughly 0.79%. The receptor's source is a man aged 25-40 years with COVID-19, enrolled during active disease. Source material: peripheral blood. The chain uses TRBV3-1 (or the pseudogene TRBV3-2) and TRBJ1-1; D perhaps matches TRBD1 (5 bases). Written as DNA, the CDR3 is TGTGCCAGCAGAGGGGACTCCTCGAACACTGAAGCTTTCTTT. It codes for CASRGDSSNTEAFF.